Below are 32 T cell receptor beta chains sequenced from a single sample in a study of cytomegalovirus exposure and HLA in healthy donors (dated by TCRdb to 2017 to 2019). Receptors were amplified or captured by the immunoSEQ multiplex PCR assay. Held by TCRdb, this immuneACCESS table contains in-frame sequences only and omits some clones. Under half of the omission traces to an unresolved V gene where checked; the cause of the rest is unknown. This sample is represented by 55,000 to 65,000 clones; around 90% of them were singletons. The ten largest clones represent 2.5% to 3.5% of the sample. Source material: PBMCs. All receptors come from a man younger than 35 in good health and CMV-seronegative.

The chain joins TRBV19 to TRBJ2-7; TRBD1 agrees at 9 bases. This CDR3 contains 15 residues. V trimming: 6 bases; J trimming: 3 bases; junction bases outside the gene matches: 9. Germline loops: CDR1 LNHDA, CDR2 SQIVND (reference sequence). The CDR3 DNA reads as TGTGCCAGTAGCCCCGGGGGACAGGGCGACTACGAGCAGTACTTC. Translation: CASSPGGQGDYEQYF.

The J gene is TRBJ1-2, the V gene TRBV7-9; D remains unclear. Germline CDR1 reads SEHNR; CDR2 reads FQNEAQ (reference sequence). The CDR3 extends over 12 amino acids. Between the trimmed V and J ends, which lost 2 bases and 2 bases, there was a span of 3 bases. This CDR3 is CASSLQNYGYTF. The DNA for the CDR3 is TGTGCCAGCAGCTTACAAAACTATGGCTACACCTTC.

The chain recombines TRBV6-1 with TRBJ2-5; TRBD2 is a possible D gene (5 bases). CDR1 MNHNS and CDR2 SASEGT come from the germline V gene. The CDR3 extends over 15 amino acids. Trimming pared 1 base from V and 4 bases from J, leaving 13 bases between. The CDR3 DNA sequence: TGTGCCAGCAGTGAAGAAGGGAGTAGAGGAGAGACCCAGTACTTC. Translated, it gives CASSEEGSRGETQYF.

The CDR3 nucleotides are TGTGCCAGCAGTTACTCGATACAGAACCAAGAGACCCAGTACTTC. Amino acids: CASSYSIQNQETQYF. The chain employs TRBV6-6 and TRBJ2-5; D is unresolved. Deletions cut 0 bases from V and 0 bases from J, with 8 bases between. This CDR3 has 15 residues. Germline CDR1 reads MNHNY; CDR2 reads SVGAGI (reference sequence).

The chain couples TRBV27 to TRBJ2-3, with 11 bases matching TRBD2. The CDR3 has 16 amino acids. V lost 3 bases and J lost 3; bases outside the gene matches: 5. Germline loops: CDR1 MNHEY, CDR2 SMNVEV (reference sequence). CDR3 sequence (DNA): TGTGCCAGCAGTTTCTTAGCGGGAGGGGAGACAGATACGCAGTATTTT. Its protein is CASSFLAGGETDTQYF.

The V gene is TRBV11-3, the J gene TRBJ2-7, with D tentatively TRBD2 (7 bases). CDR3 size: 15 residues. Trimming shortened V by 1 base and J by 3 bases, and 13 bases separated the two germline ends. Germline V gene data show CDR1 as SGHNT and CDR2 as YENEEA. This CDR3 is CASSLGGGAGYEQYF. Here the CDR3 DNA reads TGTGCCAGCAGCTTAGGGGGGGGCGCGGGCTACGAGCAGTACTTC.

V is TRBV18 and J is TRBJ1-5; 7 positions agree with TRBD1. The CDR3 consists of 17 residues. Losses at the gene ends were 3 bases for V and 3 bases for J; bases not matched to a gene: 11. Germline V gene lookup returns CDR1 KGHSH and CDR2 LQKENI. CDR3 in amino acids: CASSPQDRLSNNQPQHF. CDR3 coding DNA: TGTGCCAGCTCACCCCAGGACAGGCTGAGTAACAATCAGCCCCAGCATTTT.

The chain joins TRBV25-1 to TRBJ1-1; TRBD1 matches 7 bases. The CDR3 spans 14 residues. V gave up 6 bases and J gave up 1 base; unmatched junction bases: 5. Germline values: CDR1 MGHDK, CDR2 SYGVNS. CDR3 sequence (DNA): TGTGCCAGCAGATTACAGGGGCAGAACACTGAAGCTTTCTTT. It yields the protein CASRLQGQNTEAFF.

The V call is TRBV15, the J call TRBJ1-5, with 10 bases matching TRBD1. CDR1 LNHNV and CDR2 YYDKDF come from the germline V gene (reference sequence). J gave up 2 bases and V 0 bases, and 1 base lay outside the gene matches. This CDR3 has 16 residues. The CDR3 spells CATSREGTGGNQPQHF. The CDR3 nucleotides read TGTGCCACCAGCAGAGAGGGGACAGGGGGCAATCAGCCCCAGCATTTT.

The V call is TRBV7-9, the J call TRBJ2-1, with D possibly being TRBD2 (5 bases). Germline CDR1 and CDR2: SEHNR and FQNEAQ (reference sequence). V dropped 4 bases and J dropped 7 bases, with 17 bases sitting between them. The CDR3 runs to 15 residues. The CDR3 sequence: CASSSKLRVGNEQFF. Here the CDR3 DNA reads TGTGCCAGCAGCTCAAAGCTGCGGGTGGGGAATGAGCAGTTCTTC. Drawing the rest from reference TRBV7-9 and TRBJ2-1, the complete variable domain is DTGVSQNPRHKITKRGQNVTFRCDPISEHNRLYWYRQTLGQGPEFLTYFQNEAQLEKSRLLSDRFSAERPKGSFSTLEIQRTEQGDSAMYLCASSSKLRVGNEQFFGPGTRLTVL.

The rearrangement uses TRBV19 and TRBJ2-7; 11 bases match TRBD1. V was clipped by 5 bases and J by 4 bases; unmatched bases: 13. Germline V CDR1 and CDR2: LNHDA, SQIVND (reference sequence). The CDR3 sequence is 17 residues long. CDR3 loop: CASSAYLGQGERYEQYF. The DNA of the CDR3 is TGTGCCAGTAGTGCATATCTGGGACAGGGGGAGAGGTACGAGCAGTACTTC.

This clone has more than one count but fewer than ten. One junction end disagrees with the germline gene, perhaps due to a read error. V usage is TRBV7-7 and J usage is TRBJ2-5, with a possible D match to TRBD1 (6 bases). Germline V CDR1 and CDR2: SSHAT, FNYEAQ (reference sequence). The CDR3 contains 16 residues. For the CDR3, the DNA is TGTGCTAGCAGCTCCTCCCCGACAGGCTCCGGGGAGACCCAGTACTTC. It codes for CASSSSPTGSGETQYF.

The chain employs TRBV2 and TRBJ2-7; TRBD1 aligns across 7 bases. The ends lost 11 bases at V and 0 bases at J; junction bases unmatched: 4. The germline V gene has CDR1 SNHLY and CDR2 FYNNEI. There are 12 residues in the CDR3. CDR3 sequence: CAWAGGSYEQYF. The CDR3 bases are TGTGCCTGGGCAGGGGGCTCCTACGAGCAGTACTTC.

This clone was found once. This chain uses TRBV18 with TRBJ1-2, with 8 positions matching TRBD1. The germline V gene encodes CDR1 KGHSH and CDR2 LQKENI. The CDR3 length is 15 residues. V trimming: 2 bases; J trimming: 5 bases; junction bases outside the gene matches: 7. The CDR3 bases are TGTGCCAGCTCACCAGGGACAGGCTTGACTTATGGCTACACCTTC. Protein product: CASSPGTGLTYGYTF.

On this clone: The germline gene is not matched at one end of the junction; a read error may be the cause. This specimen includes other DNA sequences encoding the same CDR3. The chain carries TRBV2 and TRBJ1-1; 10 bases match TRBD1. The CDR3 has 16 amino acids. The germline V gene encodes CDR1 SNHLY and CDR2 FYNNEI. CDR3 DNA: TGTGCCAGCAGTGACGCGGGACAGGGGTATAACACTGAAGCCTTCTTT. It encodes CASSDAGQGYNTEAFF.

This chain uses TRBV6-1 with TRBJ2-3, with TRBD1 matching over 7 bases. CDR3 length: 15 amino acids. After removal of 2 bases from V and 2 bases from J, the junction contained 4 bases not matched to a gene. Germline CDR1 reads MNHNS; CDR2 reads SASEGT. The CDR3 is CASSENRGATDTQYF. CDR3 DNA: TGTGCCAGCAGTGAAAACAGGGGAGCCACAGATACGCAGTATTTT.

In its sample, this clone was seen once. J is TRBJ1-1 and V is TRBV29-1; TRBD1 matches at 7 bases. The CDR3 covers 15 residues. Germline-derived CDR1 and CDR2 are SQVTM and ANQGSEA. The V and J ends lost 4 bases and 0 bases, in that order; junction bases with no gene match: 8. The CDR3 bases are TGCAGCGTTGGAGAGGGGGCCGGGATGAACACTGAAGCTTTCTTT. Translating gives CSVGEGAGMNTEAFF. The entire variable domain, with the rest obtained from reference TRBV29-1 and TRBJ1-1, is as follows: SAVISQKPSRDICQRGTSLTIQCQVDSQVTMMFWYRQQPGQSLTLIATANQGSEATYESGFVIDKFPISRPNLTFSTLTVSNMSPEDSSIYLCSVGEGAGMNTEAFFGQGTRLTVV.

The V and J genes are TRBV28 and TRBJ2-7; maybe TRBD1 (6 bases). The CDR3 has 14 amino acids. From germline, CDR1 is MDHEN and CDR2 SYDVKM. Trimming removed 7 bases at V and 0 bases at J, with 13 bases between. The chain's CDR3 is CASTDRRSSYEQYF. DNA of the CDR3: TGTGCCAGCACCGACAGGAGGAGCTCCTACGAGCAGTACTTC.

This clone was seen only a few times. The J gene is TRBJ2-1, the V gene TRBV14; 8 bases agree with TRBD2. The junction had 9 bases not matched to a gene; V was cut back by 0 bases and J by 8 bases. The CDR3 extends over 16 amino acids. Germline V lookup: CDR1 SGHDN, CDR2 FVKESK. The CDR3 here is CASSQESGRAIHEQFF. The CDR3 coding sequence is TGTGCCAGCAGCCAAGAATCCGGGAGGGCCATCCATGAGCAGTTCTTC.

The chain couples TRBV5-6 to TRBJ2-5; D is possibly TRBD2 (6 bases). Germline V gene data show CDR1 as SGHDT and CDR2 as YYEEEE. Trimming cost V 1 base and J 2 bases, with 9 bases left between them. The CDR3 length is 14 residues. The CDR3 sequence is CASSLPGLQETQYF. CDR3 nucleotides: TGTGCCAGCAGCTTGCCTGGACTACAAGAGACCCAGTACTTC.

V and J are TRBV2 and TRBJ2-5; D gene ambiguous. This CDR3 spans 12 amino acids. CDR1 and CDR2 (germline): SNHLY, FYNNEI. V lost 4 bases and J 4 bases, leaving 7 bases between the germline ends. In DNA form, the CDR3 reads TGTGCCAGCAGTGGGGCTCGAGAGACCCAGTACTTC. The encoded protein is CASSGARETQYF.

The rearrangement joins TRBV28 to TRBJ2-7; TRBD2 agrees at 11 bases. The J segment lost 4 bases and the V segment lost 4 bases, leaving 3 bases of the junction unmatched. This CDR3 has 14 amino acids. Germline-derived CDR1 and CDR2 are MDHEN and SYDVKM. The CDR3 protein is CASSSRLAGYEQYF. The CDR3 region has the DNA TGTGCCAGCAGTTCCCGACTAGCGGGGTACGAGCAGTACTTC.

This clone showed up just once. The V gene is TRBV4-2, the J gene TRBJ2-5; maybe TRBD2 (6 bases). Germline-derived CDR1 and CDR2 are LGHNA and YNFKEQ. Trimming took 0 bases from V and 1 from J, leaving 15 bases between them. There are 17 residues in the CDR3. The CDR3 DNA follows: TGTGCCAGCAGCCAAGATCTTGGGTCGCGGGGCCAAGAGACCCAGTACTTC. This translates into CASSQDLGSRGQETQYF.

The rearrangement joins TRBV5-1 to TRBJ2-3, with a possible D match to TRBD2 (6 bases). The V and J ends lost 4 bases and 2 bases respectively, with 14 bases between them. The germline V gene encodes CDR1 SGHRS and CDR2 YFSETQ. The CDR3 covers 15 residues. The CDR3 is CASSTSGGATDTQYF. DNA for the CDR3: TGCGCCAGCAGCACCTCGGGCGGGGCCACAGATACGCAGTATTTT.

The chain combines TRBV29-1 with TRBJ1-2, with a weak D call TRBD1 (6 bases). Germline values: CDR1 SQVTM, CDR2 ANQGSEA. The V gene lost 3 bases and the J gene lost 5 bases, with 10 bases spanning the gap. This CDR3 is 12 amino acids long. CDR3 bases: TGCAGCGTTGACTCTGGACAGTATGGCTACACCTTC. Translation gives CSVDSGQYGYTF.

The chain joins TRBV7-8 to TRBJ2-1; 8 bases are a match to TRBD1. CDR1 is SGHVS and CDR2 is FQNEAQ in the germline V gene. This CDR3 comprises 16 residues. V dropped 4 bases and J dropped 1; count of bases not matched to a gene: 6. The CDR3, as DNA: TGTGCCAGCAGCTCGGCGACAGGGGAGTCCTACAATGAGCAGTTCTTC. It codes for CASSSATGESYNEQFF.

The V call is TRBV6-1, the J call TRBJ1-2; tentative D call: TRBD1 (6 bases). Germline V CDR1 and CDR2: MNHNS, SASEGT. This CDR3 is 14 amino acids long. V shed 1 base and J shed 6 bases, with 12 bases lying between them. In DNA, the CDR3 is TGTGCCAGCAGTGAAGAAGGGACAAGCCATGGCTACACCTTC. Its protein product is CASSEEGTSHGYTF.

V is TRBV9 and J is TRBJ2-2; D call uncertain. Germline V gene data show CDR1 as SGDLS and CDR2 as YYNGEE. With 4 bases removed from V and 4 bases from J, the gap between germline ends came to 14 bases. The CDR3 sequence is 15 residues long. The CDR3 DNA sequence: TGTGCCAGCAGCCCAGCGACTCCCGCCACCGGGGAGCTGTTTTTT. Its protein product is CASSPATPATGELFF.

As DNA, the CDR3 is TGTGCCAGCAGCCGATCGGGACAGGGCCTCTACGAGCAGTACTTC. Protein: CASSRSGQGLYEQYF. The chain joins TRBV5-4 to TRBJ2-7; TRBD1 agrees at 9 bases. V gave up 4 bases and J gave up 3 bases; unmatched junction bases: 8. Germline CDR1 reads SGHNT; CDR2 reads YYREEE (reference sequence). This CDR3 is 15 amino acids long.

This clone was seen once. This chain joins TRBV28 and TRBJ2-3; 8 positions agree with TRBD1. Germline V gene data show CDR1 as MDHEN and CDR2 as SYDVKM. Losses at the gene ends were 4 bases for V and 0 bases for J; bases not matched to a gene: 6. CDR3 size: 16 residues. CDR3 region: CASSSMTGVSTDTQYF. CDR3 nucleotides: TGTGCCAGCAGTTCGATGACAGGGGTTAGCACAGATACGCAGTATTTT.

This clone appeared once. The genes are TRBV29-1 and TRBJ1-1; a weak D match, TRBD1 (5 bases). Germline CDR1 is SQVTM and CDR2 is ANQGSEA. This CDR3 has 11 residues. V was cut by 4 bases and J by 12 bases, with 15 bases left in between. The CDR3 nucleotides read TGCAGCGTTGTATATGGGGCAGGGACTTTCTTT. Translated: CSVVYGAGTFF.

The chain has TRBV11-1 and TRBJ2-3; the match to TRBD2 covers 9 bases. The CDR3 sequence is 15 residues long. V gave up 3 bases and J gave up 6 bases; unmatched junction bases: 7. Germline-derived CDR1 and CDR2 are SGHAT and FQDESV (reference sequence). CDR3 nucleotides: TGTGCCAGCAGCTTCCAACTAGCGGGTAGGGATACGCAGTATTTT. Translated, it gives CASSFQLAGRDTQYF.